This TCR beta chain emerged from a study of control samples from healthy donors and cancer patients. Clones were read by immunoSEQ multiplex PCR, and TCRdb kept only the in-frame ones, dropping some. The sample lists 150,000 to 200,000 clones, about 90% occurring once. The sample consisted of blood. The receptor's source is a man aged 30-40 years in good health.

CDR3 coding DNA: TGTGCCAGCAGCAACGGGGACAGGGCCCTACAAGAGACCCAGTACTTC. As protein: CASSNGDRALQETQYF. The rearrangement links TRBV4-2 to TRBJ2-5, with 9 bases aligning to TRBD1. V gave up 5 bases and J gave up 2 bases; unmatched junction bases: 9. This CDR3 is 16 amino acids long. CDR1 is LGHNA and CDR2 is YNFKEQ in the germline V gene.